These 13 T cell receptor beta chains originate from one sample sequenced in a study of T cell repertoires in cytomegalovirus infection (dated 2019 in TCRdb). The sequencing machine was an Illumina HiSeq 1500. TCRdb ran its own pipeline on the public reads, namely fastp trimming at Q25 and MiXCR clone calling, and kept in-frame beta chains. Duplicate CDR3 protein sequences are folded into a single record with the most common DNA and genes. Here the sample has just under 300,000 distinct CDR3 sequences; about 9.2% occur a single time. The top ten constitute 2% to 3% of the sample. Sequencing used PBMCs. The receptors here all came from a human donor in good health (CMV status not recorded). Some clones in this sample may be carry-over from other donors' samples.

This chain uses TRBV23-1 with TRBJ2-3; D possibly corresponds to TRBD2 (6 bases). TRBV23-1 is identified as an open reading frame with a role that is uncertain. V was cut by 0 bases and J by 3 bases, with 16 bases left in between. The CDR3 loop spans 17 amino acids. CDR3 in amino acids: CASSQSSVVEGTDTQYF. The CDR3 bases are TGCGCCAGCAGTCAATCGAGTGTGGTGGAGGGGACAGATACGCAGTATTTT.

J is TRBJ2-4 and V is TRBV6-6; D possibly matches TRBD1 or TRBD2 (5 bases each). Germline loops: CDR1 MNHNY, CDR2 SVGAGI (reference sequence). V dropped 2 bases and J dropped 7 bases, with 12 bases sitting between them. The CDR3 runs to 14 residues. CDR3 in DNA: TGTGCCAGCAGTTACCTCGGGGCGGGTAACATTCAGTACTTC. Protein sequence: CASSYLGAGNIQYF.

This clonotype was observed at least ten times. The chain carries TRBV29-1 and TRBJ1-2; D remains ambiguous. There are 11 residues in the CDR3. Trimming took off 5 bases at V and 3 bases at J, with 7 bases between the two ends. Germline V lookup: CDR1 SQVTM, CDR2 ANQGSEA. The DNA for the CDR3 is TGCAGCGTTCGAACAGACTATGGCTACACCTTC. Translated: CSVRTDYGYTF. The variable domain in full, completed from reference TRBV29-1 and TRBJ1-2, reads SAVISQKPSRDICQRGTSLTIQCQVDSQVTMMFWYRQQPGQSLTLIATANQGSEATYESGFVIDKFPISRPNLTFSTLTVSNMSPEDSSIYLCSVRTDYGYTFGSGTRLTVV.

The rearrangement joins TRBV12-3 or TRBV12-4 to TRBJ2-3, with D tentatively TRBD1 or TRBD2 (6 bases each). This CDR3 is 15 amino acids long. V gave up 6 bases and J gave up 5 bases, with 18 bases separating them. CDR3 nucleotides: TGTGCCAGCAGCCCGGAAGGGGGGCAAGAAGATACGCAGTATTTT. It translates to CASSPEGGQEDTQYF.

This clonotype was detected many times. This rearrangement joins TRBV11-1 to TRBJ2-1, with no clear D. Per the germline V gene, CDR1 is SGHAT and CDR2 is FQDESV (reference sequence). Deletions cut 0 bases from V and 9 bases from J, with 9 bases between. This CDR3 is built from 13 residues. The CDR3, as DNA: TGTGCCAGCAGCTTAGCCCCGATGGTTGAGCAGTTCTTC. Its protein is CASSLAPMVEQFF.

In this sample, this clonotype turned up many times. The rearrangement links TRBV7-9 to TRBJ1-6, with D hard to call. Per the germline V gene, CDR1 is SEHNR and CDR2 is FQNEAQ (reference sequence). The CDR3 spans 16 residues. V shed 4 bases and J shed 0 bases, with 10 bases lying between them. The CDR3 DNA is TGTGCCAGCAGCTCACAGAGGAGCTCCTATAATTCACCCCTCCACTTT. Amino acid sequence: CASSSQRSSYNSPLHF.

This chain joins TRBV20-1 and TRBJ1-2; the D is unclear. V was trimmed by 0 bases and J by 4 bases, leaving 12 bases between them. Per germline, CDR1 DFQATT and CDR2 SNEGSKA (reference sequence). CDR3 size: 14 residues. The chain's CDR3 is CSARDTGEGYGYTF. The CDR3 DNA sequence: TGCAGTGCTAGAGACACTGGGGAAGGCTATGGCTACACCTTC.

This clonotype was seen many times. The CDR3 sequence: CASSSPGLYNEQFF. The CDR3, as DNA: TGTGCCAGCAGTTCCCCGGGTTTATACAATGAGCAGTTCTTC. The chain is built from TRBV7-2 and TRBJ2-1, with no clear D. The ends were cut back, 6 bases at V and 4 bases at J, with 13 bases in the middle. The CDR3 sequence is 14 residues long. Germline CDR1 and CDR2: SGHTA and FQGNSA.

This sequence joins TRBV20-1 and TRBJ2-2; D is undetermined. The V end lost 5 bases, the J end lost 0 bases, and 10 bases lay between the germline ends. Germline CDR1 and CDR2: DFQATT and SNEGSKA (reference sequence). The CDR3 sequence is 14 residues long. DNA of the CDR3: TGCAGTGCTGACAAGACCCCGAACACCGGGGAGCTGTTTTTT. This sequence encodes CSADKTPNTGELFF.

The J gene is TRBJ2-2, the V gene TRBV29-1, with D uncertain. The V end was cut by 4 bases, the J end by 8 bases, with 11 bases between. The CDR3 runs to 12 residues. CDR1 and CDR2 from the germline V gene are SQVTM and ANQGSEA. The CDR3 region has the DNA TGCAGCGTTGGTGGGAATGGTGGGGAGCTGTTTTTT. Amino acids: CSVGGNGGELFF.

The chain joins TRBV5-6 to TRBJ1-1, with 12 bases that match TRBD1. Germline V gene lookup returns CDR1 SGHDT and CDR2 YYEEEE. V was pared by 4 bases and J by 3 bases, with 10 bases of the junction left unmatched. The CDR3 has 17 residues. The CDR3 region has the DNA TGTGCCAGCAGCATACCGGGACAGGGGGCGCTGGACACTGAAGCTTTCTTT. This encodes CASSIPGQGALDTEAFF.

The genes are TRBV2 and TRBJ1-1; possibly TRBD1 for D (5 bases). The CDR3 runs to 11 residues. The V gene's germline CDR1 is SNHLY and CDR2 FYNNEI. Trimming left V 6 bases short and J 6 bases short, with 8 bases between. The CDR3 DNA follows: TGTGCCAGCAGGGGGGACGCTGAAGCTTTCTTT. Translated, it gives CASRGDAEAFF.

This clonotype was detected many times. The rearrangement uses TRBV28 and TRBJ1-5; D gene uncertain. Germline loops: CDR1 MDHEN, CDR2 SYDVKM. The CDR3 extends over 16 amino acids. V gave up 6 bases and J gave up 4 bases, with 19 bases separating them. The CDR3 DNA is TGTGCCAGCAGCTCTCGCCCCCGTTACGTTAATCAGCCCCAGCATTTT. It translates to CASSSRPRYVNQPQHF.